The T cell receptor (beta chain) described here comes from a study of blood T cell repertoires in COVID-19. Study information: The United States, Italy and Spain were the sources of the acute and convalescent COVID-19 samples. The cDNA or gDNA used as material had been derived from T cells, B-cell-depleted T cells, or PBMCs.

Original processing methods: Estimated nucleated cell counts came from reference gene primer amplification. Clones were sequenced by immunoSEQ multiplex PCR, and TCRdb holds only the in-frame ones, with some missing. The V and J calls and clone size come from that table; D and trimming were worked out from the DNA. The table lists about 56,000 clones, roughly 90% of them singletons. The CDR3 covers 17 residues. Trimming took 1 base from V and 7 from J, leaving 19 bases between them. Per germline, CDR1 MGHRA and CDR2 YSYEKL. The clonotype originates from a human donor in a cohort sampled during active COVID-19. The sequenced sample consisted of peripheral blood. The J gene is TRBJ2-2, the V gene TRBV4-1; D possibly corresponds to TRBD1 (6 bases). The CDR3 DNA reads as TGCGCCAGCAGCCAAGCACCCGGGGCAGGGGAGCGCGGGGAGCTGTTTTTT. This sequence encodes CASSQAPGAGERGELFF.